These 15 T cell receptor beta chains were all obtained from the same sample, sequenced in a study of blood T cell repertoires in COVID-19. Only in-frame clones appear in the TCRdb table, and some are missing; sequencing was by immunoSEQ multiplex PCR. The sample carries 100,000 to 150,000 clones, around 86% recorded once. The sequenced material came from peripheral blood. All receptors derive from an elderly woman with acute or convalescent COVID-19.

J is TRBJ1-1 and V is TRBV3-1 (or the pseudogene TRBV3-2); 9 bases line up with TRBD1. Germline V CDR1 and CDR2: LGHDT, YNNKEL (reference sequence). V dropped 0 bases and J dropped 0; count of bases not matched to a gene: 5. The CDR3 extends over 17 amino acids. Written as DNA, the CDR3 is TGTGCCAGCAGCCAAGAACCCGGACAGGGGTTGAACACTGAAGCTTTCTTT. The encoded protein is CASSQEPGQGLNTEAFF.

This sequence joins TRBV18 and TRBJ1-2, with D uncertain. This CDR3 is built from 14 residues. V was clipped by 1 base and J by 4 bases, with 10 bases between them. Germline V gene sequence: CDR1 KGHSH, CDR2 LQKENI. CDR3 in amino acids: CASSPQRSSYGYTF. The CDR3 DNA is TGTGCCAGCTCACCACAGCGATCCTCCTATGGCTACACCTTC.

V and J are TRBV6-5 and TRBJ1-1; 7 positions agree with TRBD1. Per germline, CDR1 MNHEY and CDR2 SVGAGI. The J segment lost 7 bases and the V segment lost 2 bases, leaving 4 bases of the junction unmatched. The CDR3 is made up of 13 amino acids. Here the CDR3 DNA reads TGTGCCAGCAGTTACGGCGGGACAGTTGAAGCTTTCTTT. Its protein is CASSYGGTVEAFF.

This chain joins TRBV7-9 and TRBJ2-7; TRBD1 agrees at 12 bases. Germline V gene lookup returns CDR1 SEHNR and CDR2 FQNEAQ (reference sequence). This CDR3 comprises 16 residues. Trimming cost V 7 bases and J 4 bases; bases outside gene matches: 11. The CDR3 sequence: CASTQAGTGGVYEQYF. CDR3 sequence (DNA): TGTGCCAGCACCCAAGCCGGGACAGGGGGCGTGTACGAGCAGTACTTC.

The CDR3 sequence is CASSQDQGQGRQPQHF. In DNA form, the CDR3 reads TGCGCCAGCAGCCAAGATCAGGGACAGGGTCGACAGCCCCAGCATTTT. The gene calls are TRBV4-1 and TRBJ1-5; 9 positions match TRBD1. CDR1 and CDR2 from the germline V gene are MGHRA and YSYEKL. The CDR3 totals 16 residues. V shed 0 bases, J shed 7 bases, and the junction held 7 bases outside the gene matches.

V gene TRBV6-1 combines with J gene TRBJ1-6; D not resolved. CDR1 is MNHNS, CDR2 SASEGT, per germline. Trimming took off 3 bases at V and 0 bases at J, with 6 bases between the two ends. The CDR3 totals 15 residues. The CDR3 region is CASSDLFSYNSPLHF. CDR3 coding DNA: TGTGCCAGCAGTGACCTCTTCTCCTATAATTCACCCCTCCACTTT.

This chain joins TRBV10-3 and TRBJ2-2; the D gene is possibly TRBD1 (6 bases). Germline assignment: CDR1 ENHRY and CDR2 SYGVKD. V was pared by 4 bases and J by 5 bases, with 14 bases between. The CDR3 consists of 15 residues. CDR3 residues: CAISGVTGTTGELFF. CDR3 DNA: TGTGCCATCAGTGGAGTAACAGGGACGACCGGGGAGCTGTTTTTT.

The chain joins TRBV5-4 to TRBJ2-1; 11 bases are shared with TRBD2. CDR1 and CDR2 (germline): SGHNT, YYREEE (reference sequence). CDR3 length: 19 residues. J was trimmed by 7 bases and V by 3 bases; bases with no gene match: 18. The CDR3: CASSSKSYSGGASGNEQFF. The CDR3 coding sequence is TGTGCCAGCAGCTCCAAAAGTTATAGCGGGGGGGCGTCCGGAAATGAGCAGTTCTTC.

A word on this clone: This CDR3 is also generated by other DNA sequences in the sample. The chain recombines TRBV5-1 with TRBJ1-5, with TRBD1 matching 8 bases. CDR3 length equals 13 residues. Germline trimming cut 3 bases from V and 7 bases from J; bases unmatched to any gene: 3. The germline CDR1 and CDR2 sequences are SGHRS and YFSETQ. CDR3 sequence: CASSSDRDQPQHF. Written as DNA, the CDR3 is TGCGCCAGCAGCTCGGACAGGGACCAGCCCCAGCATTTT.

This clone was recorded a few times. The chain is built from TRBV19 and TRBJ1-5, with TRBD1 as a possible D gene (5 bases). Trimming removed 5 bases from V and 5 bases from J, with 10 bases in between. The CDR3 consists of 13 residues. Germline CDR1 LNHDA, CDR2 SQIVND (reference sequence). The CDR3 DNA sequence: TGTGCCAGTAGTCGGGGGATTTATCAGCCCCAGCATTTT. Encoded protein: CASSRGIYQPQHF. Using reference TRBV19 and TRBJ1-5 for the parts outside the CDR3, the full variable domain is DGGITQSPKYLFRKEGQNVTLSCEQNLNHDAMYWYRQDPGQGLRLIYYSQIVNDFQKGDIAEGYSVSREKKESFPLTVTSAQKNPTAFYLCASSRGIYQPQHFGDGTRLSIL.

The chain employs TRBV20-1 and TRBJ1-5, with D uncertain. V was trimmed by 1 base and J by 11 bases, leaving 9 bases between them. Germline assignment: CDR1 DFQATT and CDR2 SNEGSKA (reference sequence). The CDR3 length is 11 residues. The CDR3 loop reads CSARAPGSQHF. CDR3 DNA sequence: TGCAGTGCTAGAGCCCCCGGTTCCCAGCATTTT.

The chain joins TRBV6-2 or TRBV6-3 to TRBJ1-3; D not resolved. The ends were cut back, 3 bases at V and 7 bases at J, with 16 bases in the middle. This CDR3 spans 15 amino acids. The germline V gene encodes CDR1 MNHEY and CDR2 SVGEGT. The CDR3 reads CASSYGRANLNTIYF. The CDR3, as DNA: TGTGCCAGCAGTTATGGGAGGGCGAATCTGAACACCATATATTTT.

The chain links TRBV19 to TRBJ1-2, with a possible D match to TRBD1 (6 bases). CDR3 length: 15 residues. Germline V gene sequence: CDR1 LNHDA, CDR2 SQIVND (reference sequence). Trimming pared 4 bases from V and 2 bases from J, leaving 14 bases between. In DNA form, the CDR3 reads TGTGCCAGTAGTAGTCCACAAGGGGGAAACTATGGCTACACCTTC. Translated, it gives CASSSPQGGNYGYTF.

This sequence joins TRBV7-2 and TRBJ2-1; 9 bases line up with TRBD1. The ends lost 3 bases at V and 7 bases at J; junction bases unmatched: 10. The CDR3 consists of 16 residues. Germline lookup yields CDR1 SGHTA and CDR2 FQGNSA. The CDR3 region is CASSFRPGQGKNEQFF. For the CDR3, the DNA is TGTGCCAGCAGCTTCAGACCGGGACAGGGAAAAAATGAGCAGTTCTTC.

This clone has only one observation. The rearrangement joins TRBV11-1 to TRBJ2-1, with a possible D match to TRBD1 (6 bases). There are 16 residues in the CDR3. Trimming cost V 4 bases and J 4 bases, with 17 bases left between them. CDR1 and CDR2 (germline): SGHAT, FQDESV (reference sequence). CDR3 coding DNA: TGTGCCAGCAGCTCAGGGCGGACAGTACTTTACAATGAGCAGTTCTTC. Protein product: CASSSGRTVLYNEQFF.